The source of this T cell receptor beta chain is a study of T-cell reconstitution after alpha-beta-depleted transplantation in children. Researchers prepared the TCRbeta library using unique molecular identifiers, the study reports. TCRdb re-analysed the PCR reads in MiXCR, keeping a single row per CDR3 protein. The sample lists approximately 400,000 distinct CDR3 sequences, around 15% occurring once. This clonotype was counted a few times. The CDR3 runs 16 residues. The germline CDR1 and CDR2 sequences are MGHDK and SYGVNS. V lost 6 bases and J 0 bases, leaving 14 bases between the germline ends. The sample here was PBMCs, mostly from graft donor cells, taken 360 days after TCRalphabeta/CD19-depleted stem cell transplant. V and J are TRBV25-1 and TRBJ2-2; maybe TRBD1 (5 bases). This receptor was obtained from a boy under two years old who had a stem cell transplant for Wiskott-Aldrich syndrome, so the T cells may come from the graft donor. The CDR3 nucleotides read TGTGCCAGCAGGGATTCAGGGCCTCCGAACACCGGGGAGCTGTTTTTT. It encodes CASRDSGPPNTGELFF.